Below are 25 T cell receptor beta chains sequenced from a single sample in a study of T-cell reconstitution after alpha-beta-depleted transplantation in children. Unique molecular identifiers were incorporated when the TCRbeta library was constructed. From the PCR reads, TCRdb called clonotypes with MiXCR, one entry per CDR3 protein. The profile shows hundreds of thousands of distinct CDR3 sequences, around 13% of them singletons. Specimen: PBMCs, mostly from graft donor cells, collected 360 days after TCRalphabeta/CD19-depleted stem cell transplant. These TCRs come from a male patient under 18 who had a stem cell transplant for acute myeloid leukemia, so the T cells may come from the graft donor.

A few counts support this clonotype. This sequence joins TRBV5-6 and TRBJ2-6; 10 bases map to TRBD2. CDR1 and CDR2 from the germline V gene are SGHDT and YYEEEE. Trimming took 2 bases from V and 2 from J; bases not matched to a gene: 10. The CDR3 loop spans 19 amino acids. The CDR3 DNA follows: TGTGCCAGCAGCTTCTTCGGAGCGGGAGGGTACGCTGGGGCCAACGTCCTGACTTTC. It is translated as CASSFFGAGGYAGANVLTF.

CDR3 sequence: CASSLTTGAGANVLTF. Written as DNA, the CDR3 is TGCGCCAGCAGCTTGACGACAGGGGCTGGGGCCAACGTCCTGACTTTC. The chain recombines TRBV5-1 with TRBJ2-6; 8 bases align to TRBD1. The J segment lost 2 bases and the V segment lost 1 base, leaving 2 bases of the junction unmatched. This CDR3 has 16 amino acids. CDR1 and CDR2 from the germline V gene are SGHRS and YFSETQ.

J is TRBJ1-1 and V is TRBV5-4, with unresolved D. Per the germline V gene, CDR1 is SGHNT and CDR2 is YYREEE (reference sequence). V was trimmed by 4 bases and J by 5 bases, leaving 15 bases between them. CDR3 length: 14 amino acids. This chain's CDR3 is CASSREYFATEAFF. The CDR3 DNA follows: TGTGCCAGCAGCAGAGAGTATTTCGCGACTGAAGCTTTCTTT.

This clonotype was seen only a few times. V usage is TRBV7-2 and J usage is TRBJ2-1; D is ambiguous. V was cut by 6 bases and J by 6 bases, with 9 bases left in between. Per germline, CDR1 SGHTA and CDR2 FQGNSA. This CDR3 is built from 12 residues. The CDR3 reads CASSDTLNEQFF. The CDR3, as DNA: TGTGCCAGCAGTGACACTCTCAATGAGCAGTTCTTC. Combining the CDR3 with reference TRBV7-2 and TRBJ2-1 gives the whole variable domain GAGVSQSPSNKVTEKGKDVELRCDPISGHTALYWYRQSLGQGLEFLIYFQGNSAPDKSGLPSDRFSAERTGGSVSTLTIQRTQQEDSAVYLCASSDTLNEQFFGPGTRLTVL.

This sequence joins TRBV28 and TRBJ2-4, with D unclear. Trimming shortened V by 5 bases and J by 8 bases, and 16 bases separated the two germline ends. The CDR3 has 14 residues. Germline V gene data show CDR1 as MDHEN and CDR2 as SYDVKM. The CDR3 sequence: CASSLAPQFYIQYF. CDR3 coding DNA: TGTGCCAGCAGTCTCGCCCCCCAGTTTTACATTCAGTACTTC. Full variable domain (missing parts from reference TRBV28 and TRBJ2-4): DVKVTQSSRYLVKRTGEKVFLECVQDMDHENMFWYRQDPGLGLRLIYFSYDVKMKEKGDIPEGYSVSREKKERFSLILESASTNQTSMYLCASSLAPQFYIQYFGAGTRLSVL.

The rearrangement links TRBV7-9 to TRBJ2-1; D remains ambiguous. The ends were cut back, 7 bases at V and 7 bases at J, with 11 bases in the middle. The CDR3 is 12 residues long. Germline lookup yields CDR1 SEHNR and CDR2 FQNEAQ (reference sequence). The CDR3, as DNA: TGTGCCAGCAACCGCGAAGGGAATGAGCAGTTCTTC. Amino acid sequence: CASNREGNEQFF.

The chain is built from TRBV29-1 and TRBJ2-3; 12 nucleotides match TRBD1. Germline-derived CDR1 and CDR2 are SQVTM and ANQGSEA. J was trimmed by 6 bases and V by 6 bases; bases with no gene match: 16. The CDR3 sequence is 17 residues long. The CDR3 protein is CSVAGTGGRGGWDTQYF. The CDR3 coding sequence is TGCAGCGTAGCCGGGACAGGGGGCCGCGGCGGTTGGGATACGCAGTATTTT.

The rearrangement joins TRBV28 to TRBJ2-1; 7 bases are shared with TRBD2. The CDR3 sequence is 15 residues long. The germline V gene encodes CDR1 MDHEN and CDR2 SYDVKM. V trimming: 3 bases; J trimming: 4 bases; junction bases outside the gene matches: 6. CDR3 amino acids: CASSFAGVDYNEQFF. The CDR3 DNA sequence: TGTGCCAGCAGTTTCGCGGGAGTTGATTACAATGAGCAGTTCTTC.

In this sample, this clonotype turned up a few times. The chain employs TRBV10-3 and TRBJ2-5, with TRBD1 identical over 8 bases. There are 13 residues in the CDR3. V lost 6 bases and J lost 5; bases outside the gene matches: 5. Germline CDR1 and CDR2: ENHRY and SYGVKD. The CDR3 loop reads CAIRRQGSETQYF. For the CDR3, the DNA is TGTGCCATCAGAAGACAGGGGTCGGAGACCCAGTACTTC.

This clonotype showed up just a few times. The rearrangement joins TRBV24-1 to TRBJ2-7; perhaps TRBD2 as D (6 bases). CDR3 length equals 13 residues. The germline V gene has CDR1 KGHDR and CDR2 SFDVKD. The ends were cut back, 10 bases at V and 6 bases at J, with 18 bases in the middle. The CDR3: CATSGPLGGEQYF. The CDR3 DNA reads TGTGCCACTTCGGGACCCCTCGGGGGCGAGCAGTACTTC.

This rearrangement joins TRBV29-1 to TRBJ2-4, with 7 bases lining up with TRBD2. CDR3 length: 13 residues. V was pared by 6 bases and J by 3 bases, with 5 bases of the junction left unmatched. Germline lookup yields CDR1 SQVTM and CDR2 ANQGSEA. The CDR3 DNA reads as TGCAGCGTCCTGACTAGCCTCAAAAACATTCAGTACTTC. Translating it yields CSVLTSLKNIQYF.

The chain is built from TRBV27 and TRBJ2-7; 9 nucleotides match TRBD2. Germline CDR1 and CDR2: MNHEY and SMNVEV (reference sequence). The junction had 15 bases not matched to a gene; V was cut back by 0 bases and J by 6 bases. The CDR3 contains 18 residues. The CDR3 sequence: CASSLSVLGLAGFPEQYF. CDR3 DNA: TGTGCCAGCAGTTTATCCGTATTAGGGCTAGCGGGATTTCCCGAGCAGTACTTC.

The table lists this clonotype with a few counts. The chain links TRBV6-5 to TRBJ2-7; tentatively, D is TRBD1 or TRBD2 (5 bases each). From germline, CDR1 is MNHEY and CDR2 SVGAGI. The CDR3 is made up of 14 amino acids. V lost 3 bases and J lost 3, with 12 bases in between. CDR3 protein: CASSYARDRYEQYF. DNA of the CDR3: TGTGCCAGCAGTTATGCCCGGGACCGCTACGAGCAGTACTTC.

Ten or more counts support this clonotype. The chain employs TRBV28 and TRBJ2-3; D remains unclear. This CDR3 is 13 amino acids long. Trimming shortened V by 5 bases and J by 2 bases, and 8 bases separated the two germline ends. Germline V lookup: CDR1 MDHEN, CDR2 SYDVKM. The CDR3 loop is CASSRIDTDTQYF. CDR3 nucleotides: TGTGCCAGCAGTCGAATAGACACAGATACGCAGTATTTT.

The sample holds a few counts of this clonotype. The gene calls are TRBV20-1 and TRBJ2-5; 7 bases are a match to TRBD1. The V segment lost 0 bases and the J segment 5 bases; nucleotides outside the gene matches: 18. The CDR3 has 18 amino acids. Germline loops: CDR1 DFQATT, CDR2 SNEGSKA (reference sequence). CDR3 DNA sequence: TGCAGTGCTAGAGATGCCGGGCAGTTAAGGGGGCCGAGGGAGACCCAGTACTTC. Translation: CSARDAGQLRGPRETQYF.

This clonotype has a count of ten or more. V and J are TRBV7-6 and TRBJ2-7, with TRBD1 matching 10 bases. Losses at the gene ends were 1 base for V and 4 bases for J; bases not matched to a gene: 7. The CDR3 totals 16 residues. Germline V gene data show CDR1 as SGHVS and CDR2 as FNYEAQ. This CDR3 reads CASSLVVSGQGYEQYF. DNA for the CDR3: TGTGCCAGCAGCTTAGTAGTATCGGGACAGGGGTACGAGCAGTACTTC.

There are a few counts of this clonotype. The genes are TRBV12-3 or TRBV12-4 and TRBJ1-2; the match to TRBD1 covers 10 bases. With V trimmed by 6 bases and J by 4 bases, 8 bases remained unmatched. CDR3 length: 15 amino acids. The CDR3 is CASRTGGAKVYGYTF. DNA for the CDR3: TGTGCCAGCAGGACAGGGGGCGCGAAGGTCTATGGCTACACCTTC.

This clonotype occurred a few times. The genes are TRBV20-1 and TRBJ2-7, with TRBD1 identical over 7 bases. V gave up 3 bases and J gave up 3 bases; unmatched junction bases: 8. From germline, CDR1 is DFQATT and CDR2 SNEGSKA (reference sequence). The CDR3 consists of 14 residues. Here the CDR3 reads CSASGWDRIYEQYF. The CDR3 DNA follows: TGCAGTGCTAGTGGTTGGGACAGAATCTACGAGCAGTACTTC.

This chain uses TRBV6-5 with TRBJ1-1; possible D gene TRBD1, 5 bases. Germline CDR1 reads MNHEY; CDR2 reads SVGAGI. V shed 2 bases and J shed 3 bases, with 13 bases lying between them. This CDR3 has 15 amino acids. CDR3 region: CASSYAGAWDTEAFF. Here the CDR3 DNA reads TGTGCCAGCAGTTACGCTGGGGCGTGGGACACTGAAGCTTTCTTT.

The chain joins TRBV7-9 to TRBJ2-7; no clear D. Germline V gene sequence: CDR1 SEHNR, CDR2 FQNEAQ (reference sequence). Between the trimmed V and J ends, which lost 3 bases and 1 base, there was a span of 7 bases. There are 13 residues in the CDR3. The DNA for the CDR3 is TGTGCCAGCAGCTTTTTAGATTCCTACGAGCAGTACTTC. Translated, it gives CASSFLDSYEQYF.

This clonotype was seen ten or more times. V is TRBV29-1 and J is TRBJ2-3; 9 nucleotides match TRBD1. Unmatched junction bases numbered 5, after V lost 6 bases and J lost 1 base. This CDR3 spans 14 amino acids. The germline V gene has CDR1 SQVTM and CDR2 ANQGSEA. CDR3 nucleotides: TGCAGCGTCGGGGACAGGGCGCGCACAGATACGCAGTATTTT. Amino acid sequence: CSVGDRARTDTQYF.

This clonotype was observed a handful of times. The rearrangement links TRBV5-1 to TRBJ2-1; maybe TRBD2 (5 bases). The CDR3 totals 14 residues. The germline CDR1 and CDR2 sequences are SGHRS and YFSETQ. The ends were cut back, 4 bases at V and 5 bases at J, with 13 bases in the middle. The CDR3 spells CASSSGLINNEQFF. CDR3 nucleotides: TGCGCCAGCAGCAGCGGTCTCATTAACAATGAGCAGTTCTTC.

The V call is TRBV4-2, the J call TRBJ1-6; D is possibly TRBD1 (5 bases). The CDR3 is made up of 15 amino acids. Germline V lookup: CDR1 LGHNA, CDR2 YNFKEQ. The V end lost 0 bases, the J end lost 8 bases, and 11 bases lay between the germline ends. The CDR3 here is CASSQDAGEDSPLHF. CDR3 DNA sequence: TGTGCCAGCAGCCAAGATGCGGGGGAAGATTCACCCCTCCACTTT.

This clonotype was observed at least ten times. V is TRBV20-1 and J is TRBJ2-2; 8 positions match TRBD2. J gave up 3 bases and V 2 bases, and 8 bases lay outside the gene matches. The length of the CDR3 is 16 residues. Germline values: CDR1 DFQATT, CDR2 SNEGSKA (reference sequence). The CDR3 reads CSARKAGDRYTGELFF. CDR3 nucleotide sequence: TGCAGTGCTAGAAAAGCGGGAGATCGTTACACCGGGGAGCTGTTTTTT.

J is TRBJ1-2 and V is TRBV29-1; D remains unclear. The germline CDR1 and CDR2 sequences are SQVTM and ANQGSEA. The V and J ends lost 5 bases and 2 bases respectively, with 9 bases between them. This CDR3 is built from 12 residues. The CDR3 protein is CSVLSRNYGYTF. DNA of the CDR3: TGCAGCGTTCTATCCCGAAACTATGGCTACACCTTC.